These 7 T cell receptor beta chains came from one sample sequenced in a study of beta chain features in type 1 diabetes. All of the isolated RNA was reverse transcribed, so expressed TCRB transcripts were sequenced. The repertoire was sequenced with immunoSEQ multiplex PCR; TCRdb's copy has only in-frame clones and lacks some. The sample contains approximately 38,000 clones, roughly 67% of which appear only once. The material sequenced was Tregs from blood. Receptors originate from a woman aged 25 to 39 in good health.

A note on this clone: Relative to the germline gene, one junction end is altered; a read error may explain this. J is TRBJ2-1 and V is TRBV5-4, with D perhaps matching TRBD2 (5 bases). CDR1 SGHNT and CDR2 YYREEE come from the germline V gene (reference sequence). This CDR3 is 12 amino acids long. CDR3 protein: CASGLAYKEQFF. The CDR3 DNA is TGTGCCAGCGGGCTAGCCTACAAGGAGCAGTTCTTC.

The rearrangement links TRBV7-9 to TRBJ2-3, with TRBD2 identical over 12 bases. The germline gives CDR1 SEHNR, CDR2 FQNEAQ (reference sequence). CDR3 length: 16 residues. The ends lost 3 bases at V and 4 bases at J; junction bases unmatched: 5. The CDR3 protein is CASSFRLAGVADTQYF. In DNA, the CDR3 is TGTGCCAGCAGCTTCAGACTAGCGGGAGTTGCAGATACGCAGTATTTT.

This sequence joins TRBV5-4 and TRBJ2-1, with 13 bases fitting TRBD2. Per germline, CDR1 SGHNT and CDR2 YYREEE (reference sequence). The CDR3 length is 16 residues. J gave up 10 bases and V 4 bases, and 11 bases lay outside the gene matches. This CDR3 reads CASSPLVTSGRGEQFF. The CDR3, as DNA: TGTGCCAGCAGCCCCCTAGTTACTAGCGGGAGGGGCGAGCAGTTCTTC.

This clone has only a few counts. This chain uses TRBV19 with TRBJ1-1, with TRBD1 as a possible D gene (6 bases). This CDR3 has 15 residues. The V gene lost 3 bases and the J gene lost 5 bases, with 16 bases spanning the gap. Per germline, CDR1 LNHDA and CDR2 SQIVND (reference sequence). CDR3 nucleotide sequence: TGTGCCAGTAGTATCTACGCCAGGGGTGGTACTGAAGCTTTCTTT. It translates to CASSIYARGGTEAFF.

This clone occurred once. The chain couples TRBV18 to TRBJ1-2; a weak D match, TRBD1 (6 bases). Trimming removed 2 bases at V and 2 bases at J, with 6 bases between. The CDR3 covers 13 residues. CDR1 KGHSH and CDR2 LQKENI come from the germline V gene. CDR3 in amino acids: CASSPGQNYGYTF. As DNA, the CDR3 is TGTGCCAGCTCACCAGGACAGAACTATGGCTACACCTTC. The whole variable domain, remainder taken from reference TRBV18 and TRBJ1-2, is NAGVMQNPRHLVRRRGQEARLRCSPMKGHSHVYWYRQLPEEGLKFMVYLQKENIIDESGMPKERFSAEFPKEGPSILRIQQVVRGDSAAYFCASSPGQNYGYTFGSGTRLTVV.

The rearrangement links TRBV19 to TRBJ1-1; 7 nucleotides align to TRBD1. V shed 8 bases, J shed 7 bases, and the junction held 10 bases outside the gene matches. Germline CDR1 is LNHDA and CDR2 is SQIVND (reference sequence). The CDR3 is 13 amino acids. The CDR3 reads CASAHRDSIEAFF. The CDR3 bases are TGTGCCAGTGCCCACAGGGACAGCATTGAAGCTTTCTTT.

This sequence joins TRBV5-1 and TRBJ2-7, with TRBD1 as a possible D gene (6 bases). Germline V gene data show CDR1 as SGHRS and CDR2 as YFSETQ. V lost 0 bases to trimming and J lost 4 bases, with 11 bases between them. The CDR3 runs to 14 residues. The CDR3 coding sequence is TGCGCCAGCAGCTTGGTGGGGGCGAGGTACGAGCAGTACTTC. Its protein is CASSLVGARYEQYF.